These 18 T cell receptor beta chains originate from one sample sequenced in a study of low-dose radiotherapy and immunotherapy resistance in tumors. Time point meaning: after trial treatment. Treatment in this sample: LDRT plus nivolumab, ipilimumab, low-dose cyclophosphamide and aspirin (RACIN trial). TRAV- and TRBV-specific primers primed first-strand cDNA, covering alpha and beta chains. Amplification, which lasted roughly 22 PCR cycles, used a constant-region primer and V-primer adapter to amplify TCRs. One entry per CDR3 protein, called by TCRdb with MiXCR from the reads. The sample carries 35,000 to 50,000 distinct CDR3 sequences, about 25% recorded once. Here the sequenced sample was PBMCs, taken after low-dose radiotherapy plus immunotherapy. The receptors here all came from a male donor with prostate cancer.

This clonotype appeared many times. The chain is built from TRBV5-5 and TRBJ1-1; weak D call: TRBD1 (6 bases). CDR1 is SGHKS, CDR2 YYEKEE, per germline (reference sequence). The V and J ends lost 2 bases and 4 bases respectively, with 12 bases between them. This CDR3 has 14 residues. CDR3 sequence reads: CASSFGQFSTEAFF. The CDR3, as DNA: TGTGCCAGCAGCTTCGGACAGTTTAGCACTGAAGCTTTCTTT.

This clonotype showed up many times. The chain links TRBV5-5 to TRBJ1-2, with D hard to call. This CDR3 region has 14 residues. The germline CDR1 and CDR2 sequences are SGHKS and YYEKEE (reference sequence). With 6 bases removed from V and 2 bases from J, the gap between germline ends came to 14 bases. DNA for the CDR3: TGTGCCAGCACCCTAGGGCCGGGCAACTATGGCTACACCTTC. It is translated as CASTLGPGNYGYTF.

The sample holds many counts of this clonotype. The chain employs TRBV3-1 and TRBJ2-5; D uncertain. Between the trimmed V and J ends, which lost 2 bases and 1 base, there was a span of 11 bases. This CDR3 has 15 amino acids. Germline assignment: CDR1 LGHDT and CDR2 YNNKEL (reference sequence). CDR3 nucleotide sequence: TGTGCCAGCAGCCAATTTTATAGGGCCCAAGAGACCCAGTACTTC. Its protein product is CASSQFYRAQETQYF.

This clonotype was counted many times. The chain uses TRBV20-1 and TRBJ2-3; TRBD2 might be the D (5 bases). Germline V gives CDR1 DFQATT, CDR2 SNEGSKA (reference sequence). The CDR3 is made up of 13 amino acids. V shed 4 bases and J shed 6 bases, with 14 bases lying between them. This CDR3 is CSAIGGGVDTQYF. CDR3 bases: TGCAGTGCTATTGGAGGTGGTGTTGATACGCAGTATTTT.

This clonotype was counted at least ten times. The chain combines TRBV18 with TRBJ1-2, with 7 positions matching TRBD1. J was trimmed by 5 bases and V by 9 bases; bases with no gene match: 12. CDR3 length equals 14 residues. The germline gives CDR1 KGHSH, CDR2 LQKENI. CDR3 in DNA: TGTGCCAGTAGTCCCTCGACAGGGAATTATGGCTACACCTTC. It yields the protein CASSPSTGNYGYTF.

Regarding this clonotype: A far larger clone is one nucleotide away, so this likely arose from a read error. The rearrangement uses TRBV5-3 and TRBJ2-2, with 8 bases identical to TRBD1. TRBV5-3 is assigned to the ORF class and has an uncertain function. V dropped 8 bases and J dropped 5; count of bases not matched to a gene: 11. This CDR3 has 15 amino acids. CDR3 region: CASILGQGFTGELFF. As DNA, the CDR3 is TGTGCCAGCATCCTTGGACAGGGATTTACCGGGGAGCTGTTTTTT.

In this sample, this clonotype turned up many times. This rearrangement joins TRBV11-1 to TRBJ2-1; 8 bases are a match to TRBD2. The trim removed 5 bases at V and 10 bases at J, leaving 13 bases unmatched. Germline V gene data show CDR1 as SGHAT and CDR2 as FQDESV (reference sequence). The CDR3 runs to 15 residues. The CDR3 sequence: CASSPTSDLGAEQFF. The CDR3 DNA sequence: TGTGCCAGCAGCCCGACTAGCGATCTTGGGGCGGAGCAGTTCTTC.

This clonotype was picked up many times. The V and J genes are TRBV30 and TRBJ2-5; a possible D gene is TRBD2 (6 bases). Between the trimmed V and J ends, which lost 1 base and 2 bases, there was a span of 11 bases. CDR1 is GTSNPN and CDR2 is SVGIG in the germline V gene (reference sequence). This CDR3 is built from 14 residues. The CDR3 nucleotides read TGTGCCTGGAGTGCAGGGACTTCGCAAGAGACCCAGTACTTC. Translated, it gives CAWSAGTSQETQYF.

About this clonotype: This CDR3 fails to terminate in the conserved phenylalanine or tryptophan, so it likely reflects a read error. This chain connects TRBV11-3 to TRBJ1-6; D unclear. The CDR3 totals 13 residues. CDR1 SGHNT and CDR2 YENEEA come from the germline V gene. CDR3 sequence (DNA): TGCGCCAGCAGCCAAATCTATAATTCACCCCTCCACTAT. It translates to CASSQIYNSPLHY.

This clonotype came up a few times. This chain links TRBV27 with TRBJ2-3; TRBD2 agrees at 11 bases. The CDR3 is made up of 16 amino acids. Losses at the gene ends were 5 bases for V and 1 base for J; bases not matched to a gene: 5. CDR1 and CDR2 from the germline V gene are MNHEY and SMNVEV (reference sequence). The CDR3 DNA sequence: TGTGCCAGCAGTCTCGAGGGACTAGCGGGCACAGATACGCAGTATTTT. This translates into CASSLEGLAGTDTQYF.

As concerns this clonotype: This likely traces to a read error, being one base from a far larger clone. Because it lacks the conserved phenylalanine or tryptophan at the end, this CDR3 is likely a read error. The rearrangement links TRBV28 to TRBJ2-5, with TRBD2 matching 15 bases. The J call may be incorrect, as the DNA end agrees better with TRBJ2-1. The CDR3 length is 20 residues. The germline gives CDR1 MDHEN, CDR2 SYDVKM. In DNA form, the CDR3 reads TGTGCCAGCAGCCTTCACGGGACTAGCGGGAGGATTGTCGGGTTCGGTGAGCAGTTCCTC. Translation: CASSLHGTSGRIVGFGEQFL.

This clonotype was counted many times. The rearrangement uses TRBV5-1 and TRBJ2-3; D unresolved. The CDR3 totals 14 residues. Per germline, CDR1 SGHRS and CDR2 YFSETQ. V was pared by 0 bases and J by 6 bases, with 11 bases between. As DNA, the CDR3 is TGCGCCAGCAGCTTGGGTGTCACGACGGATACGCAGTATTTT. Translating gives CASSLGVTTDTQYF.

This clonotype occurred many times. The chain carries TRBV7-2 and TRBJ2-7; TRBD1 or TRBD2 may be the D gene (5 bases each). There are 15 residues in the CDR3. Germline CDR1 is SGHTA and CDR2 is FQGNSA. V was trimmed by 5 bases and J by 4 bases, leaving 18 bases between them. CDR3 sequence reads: CASSAGPGPAYEQYF. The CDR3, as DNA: TGTGCCAGCAGCGCGGGTCCGGGACCGGCATACGAGCAGTACTTC.

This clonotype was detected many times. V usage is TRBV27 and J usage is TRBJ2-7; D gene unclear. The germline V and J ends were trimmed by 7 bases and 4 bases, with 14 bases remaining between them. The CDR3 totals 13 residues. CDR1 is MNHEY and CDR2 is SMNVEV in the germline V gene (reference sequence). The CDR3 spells CASTSTSGYEQYF. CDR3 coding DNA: TGTGCCAGCACCTCAACCTCCGGGTACGAGCAGTACTTC.

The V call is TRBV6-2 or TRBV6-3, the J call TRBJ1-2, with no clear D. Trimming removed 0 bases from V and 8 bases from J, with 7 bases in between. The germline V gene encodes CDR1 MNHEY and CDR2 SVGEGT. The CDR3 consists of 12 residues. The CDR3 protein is CASSYSKGGYTF. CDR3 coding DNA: TGTGCCAGCAGTTACTCGAAGGGCGGCTACACCTTC.

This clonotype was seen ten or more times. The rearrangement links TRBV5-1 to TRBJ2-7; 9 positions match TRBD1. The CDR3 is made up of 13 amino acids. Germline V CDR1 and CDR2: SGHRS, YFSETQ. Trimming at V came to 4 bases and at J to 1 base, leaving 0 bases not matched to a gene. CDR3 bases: TGCGCCAGCAGCGGACAGGGGTCCTACGAGCAGTACTTC. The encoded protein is CASSGQGSYEQYF.

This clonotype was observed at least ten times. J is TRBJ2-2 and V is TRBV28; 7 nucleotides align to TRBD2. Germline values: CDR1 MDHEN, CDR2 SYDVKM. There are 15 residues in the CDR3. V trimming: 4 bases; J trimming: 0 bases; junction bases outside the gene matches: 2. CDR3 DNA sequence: TGTGCCAGCAGTTCCGGGAGGACGAACACCGGGGAGCTGTTTTTT. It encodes CASSSGRTNTGELFF.

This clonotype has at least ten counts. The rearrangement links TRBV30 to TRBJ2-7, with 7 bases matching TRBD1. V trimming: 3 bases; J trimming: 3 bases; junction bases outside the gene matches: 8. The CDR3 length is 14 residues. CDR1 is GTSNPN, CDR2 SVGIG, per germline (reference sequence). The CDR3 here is CAWRRGQSYYEQYF. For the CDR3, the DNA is TGTGCCTGGAGGAGGGGACAGTCTTACTACGAGCAGTACTTC.